Listed below are T cell receptor beta chains from one sample, sequenced in a study of CD8+ T cells in alopecia areata. Sequencing used immunoSEQ multiplex PCR; TCRdb keeps in-frame clones, though not all of them. This table holds around 290,000 clones, about three fifths found once. The sample consisted of CD4+ T cells sorted from blood, taken at week 24, from a patient treated with tofacitinib. These receptors were collected from a human donor with alopecia areata. CDR3s include the opening cysteine and the closing phenylalanine or tryptophan. The order of the fields is V gene, J gene, clone size, D gene, CDR3 DNA, CDR3 protein. A D gene is named only where the DNA matches it firmly. Expanded clones are given a class, and other clones once, few, many or no size at all.

TRBV5-1,TRBJ2-7,.,.,TGCGCCAGCAGCTTTCGGACAGAATCTTACGAGCAGTACTTC,CASSFRTESYEQYF
TRBV11-2,TRBJ2-7,.,TRBD2,TGTGCCAGCAGCGCACAGACGGGACTAGTCTACGAGCAGTACTTC,CASSAQTGLVYEQYF
TRBV12-5,TRBJ2-6,.,.,TGTGCTAGTGGTCCCGATGCCAACGTCCTGACTTTC,CASGPDANVLTF
TRBV20-1,TRBJ1-2,.,.,TGCAGTGCTCCCTCCCGCTATGGCTACACCTTC,CSAPSRYGYTF
TRBV25-1,TRBJ1-2,.,.,TGTGCCAGCGGCAGGTCAGGGGACTATGGCTACACCTTC,CASGRSGDYGYTF
TRBV5-1,TRBJ1-5,.,.,TGCGCCAGCAGCTTGGACCCGAGAGGCAATCAGCCCCAGCATTTT,CASSLDPRGNQPQHF
TRBV2,TRBJ2-6,.,.,TGTGCCAGCGGAGGGTTCTCTGGGGCCAACGTCCTGACTTTC,CASGGFSGANVLTF
TRBV30,TRBJ1-2,.,TRBD1,TGTGCCTGGGGACAGGGATTAGATGGCTACACCTTC,CAWGQGLDGYTF
TRBV4-3,TRBJ1-3,few,.,TGCGCCAGCAGCCAAGATCCGGGGTTAAGAAACACCATATATTTT,CASSQDPGLRNTIYF
TRBV21-1,TRBJ2-7,few,.,TGTGCCAGCAGCAAACGGGCAGCTTACGAGCAGTACTTC,CASSKRAAYEQYF
TRBV15,TRBJ1-3,.,.,TGTGCCACCAGCAGAGATGGCTCTCGGGGGCCCGGAAACACCATATATTTT,CATSRDGSRGPGNTIYF
TRBV5-4,TRBJ1-2,once,.,TGTGCCAGCAGCTCGCCCCTTGGCTACACCTTC,CASSSPLGYTF
TRBV29-1,TRBJ2-5,few,TRBD1,TGCAGCGTTTCTCAGGGGGCAGAGACCCAGTACTTC,CSVSQGAETQYF
TRBV4-3,TRBJ2-3,.,TRBD2,TGCGCCAGCAGCCCCATGGCGGGGGGGTCAACAGATACGCAGTATTTT,CASSPMAGGSTDTQYF
TRBV27,TRBJ2-2,few,.,TGTGCCAGCAGTTTATTGGTTAACACCGGGGAGCTGTTTTTT,CASSLLVNTGELFF
TRBV6-6,TRBJ2-3,.,TRBD1,TGTGCCAGCAGTTACTGGACAGGGGAAACAGATACGCAGTATTTT,CASSYWTGETDTQYF
TRBV11-2,TRBJ2-5,.,.,TGTGCCAGCAGCTTAAGCCTAGCCGGGGAGACCCAGTACTTC,CASSLSLAGETQYF
TRBV9,TRBJ1-4,.,.,TGTGCCAGCAGCTTATCCCCGAACTTGGGGGGTGAAAAACTGTTTTTT,CASSLSPNLGGEKLFF
TRBV7-2,TRBJ2-5,.,.,TGTGCCAGCAGCGGATACAGGGGGGGGCAGGAGACCCAGTACTTC,CASSGYRGGQETQYF
TRBV10-3,TRBJ2-5,.,TRBD1,TGTGCCGTTTTGGGACAGGGGACAGAGACCCAGTACTTC,CAVLGQGTETQYF
TRBV5-1,TRBJ2-5,.,TRBD1,TGCGCCAGCAGCAAGGGACAGGGGCAAGAGACCCAGTACTTC,CASSKGQGQETQYF
TRBV15,TRBJ1-5,once,.,TGTGCCACCAGCAGAGATGTGGGCAATCAGCCCCAGCATTTT,CATSRDVGNQPQHF
TRBV20-1,TRBJ2-3,.,.,TGCAGTCGCGGGGTCACAGATACGCAGTATTTT,CSRGVTDTQYF
TRBV30,TRBJ2-5,few,.,TGTGCCTGGAGTGCTCCGTGGCCATACCTCGGAGAGACCCAGTACTTC,CAWSAPWPYLGETQYF
TRBV18,TRBJ1-1,.,TRBD1,TGTGCCAGCTCACCAGAGGGGGCGAGGTCTGAAGCTTTCTTT,CASSPEGARSEAFF
TRBV9,TRBJ2-5,.,.,TGTGCCAGCAGCGACCCACCCAGAGTGACCCAGTACTTC,CASSDPPRVTQYF
TRBV7-9,TRBJ1-1,.,.,TGTGCCAGCAGCTTAGGATTCACAGGCCGGGACACTGAAGCTTTCTTT,CASSLGFTGRDTEAFF
TRBV14,TRBJ2-1,few,.,TGTGCCAGCAGTCAATCGACTCCGTCCGGTGAGCAGTTCTTC,CASSQSTPSGEQFF
TRBV7-8,TRBJ2-1,.,.,TGTGCCAGCGGCCCACAGGAAAGCTCCTACAATGAGCAGTTCTTC,CASGPQESSYNEQFF
TRBV27,TRBJ1-5,few,TRBD1,TGTGCCAGCGGACAGGGGCTGCAGCCCCAGCATTTT,CASGQGLQPQHF
TRBV12-5,TRBJ1-2,once,.,TGTGCTAGTGGATTCGGGACACCCGAGGGTGGCTACACCTTC,CASGFGTPEGGYTF
TRBV29-1,TRBJ2-7,.,.,TGCAGCCTGATGGACGGAACCTACGAGCAGTACTTC,CSLMDGTYEQYF
TRBV6-1,TRBJ1-1,.,.,TGTGCCAGCACCGAGGGGTATACTGAAGCTTTCTTT,CASTEGYTEAFF
TRBV18,TRBJ2-5,.,.,TGTGCCAGCTCACAGGGCCAAGAGACCCAGTACTTC,CASSQGQETQYF
TRBV11-2,TRBJ2-2,.,.,TGTGCCAGCAGCCGCCGAACCGGGGAGCTGTTTTTT,CASSRRTGELFF
TRBV25-1,TRBJ1-2,.,TRBD1,TGTGCCAGCAGCCAAGGACAGGCCCATGGCTACACCTTC,CASSQGQAHGYTF
TRBV20-1,TRBJ2-5,.,.,TGCAGTGCTAGAAACCAAGAGACCCAGTACTTC,CSARNQETQYF
TRBV29-1,TRBJ1-2,.,TRBD1,TGCAGCGTTGACCATGGACAGGGGAAGGGATCTAACTATGGCTACACCTTC,CSVDHGQGKGSNYGYTF
TRBV29-1,TRBJ1-4,few,.,TGCAGCGTTGCCGGGGATGAAAAACTGTTTTTT,CSVAGDEKLFF
TRBV30,TRBJ1-2,.,.,TGTGCCTGGAGTGTAGGGGCAGGACGCACTAACTATGGCTACACCTTC,CAWSVGAGRTNYGYTF
TRBV30,TRBJ2-5,.,.,TGTGCCTGGAGTGTAGTCTCCGGGGGCTCGAGGTCGAAAGAGACCCAGTACTTC,CAWSVVSGGSRSKETQYF